This T cell receptor beta chain derives from a study of OX40 agonist ivuxolimab in advanced cancers. The overall study: An agonistic human IgG2 monoclonal antibody against OX40 (CD134) was given. Ivuxolimab was delivered to patients intravenously every 2 weeks at doses spanning 0.01 to 10 mg/kg.

The study's findings and limits: Low normalized T-cell clonal expansion was additionally recorded for some nonresponders.

Germline-derived CDR1 and CDR2 are SGHDT and YYEEEE. The V end lost 9 bases, the J end lost 3 bases, and 16 bases lay between the germline ends. The CDR3 extends over 13 amino acids. A word on this clone: Its antigen remains unknown.

Clones were read by immunoSEQ multiplex PCR, and TCRdb kept only the in-frame ones, dropping some. The sample records 55,000 to 70,000 clones, around 83% being singletons. The sample in question was CD4+ or CD8+ T cells sorted from blood, obtained in a trial of the OX40 agonist ivuxolimab. This clonotype was sampled from an adult with an advanced solid tumor such as melanoma, head and neck, liver or kidney cancer. The rearrangement links TRBV5-6 to TRBJ2-7; tentative D call: TRBD1 (7 bases). The CDR3 bases are TGTGCCACCCTGATCAGGGGGGTCTACGAGCAGTACTTC. Translated, it gives CATLIRGVYEQYF.